This TCR beta chain is from a study of blood T cells in healthy people across ages. PCR was performed a second time for about 7 to 11 cycles using a sample-barcoded 5' primer and a J-beta primer mix. Each cDNA molecule was tagged by a template-switch adaptor with 12 random nucleotides. In TCRdb, the 5' RACE reads were re-called with MiXCR into one record per CDR3 protein. The table records approximately 900,000 distinct CDR3 sequences, roughly 50% of them present only once. The germline V gene has CDR1 SGHRS and CDR2 YFSETQ. This CDR3 region has 14 residues. Trimming took 3 bases from V and 5 from J, leaving 15 bases between them.

Material for sequencing was blood. The rearrangement links TRBV5-1 to TRBJ2-7; weak D call: TRBD1 (6 bases). This TCR was recovered from a young man in good health. As DNA, the CDR3 is TGCGCCAGCAGCTCGGCCGGGGCAGGGGACGAGCAGTACTTC. Encoded protein: CASSSAGAGDEQYF.